This T cell receptor beta chain was sequenced in a study of T cell clonality in common variable immunodeficiency. The assay was immunoSEQ multiplex PCR, and TCRdb's table has in-frame clones only and misses some. The profile covers some 45,000 clones, none occurring a single time. This clone was counted at least ten times. The read comes to an end 3 residues before the CDR3 does, leaving the germline J gene to fill in the end. V shed 6 bases and J 6 bases; nucleotides not matched to a gene: 4. The CDR3 runs 13 residues. The V gene's germline CDR1 is LNHDA and CDR2 SQIVND (reference sequence). The chain uses TRBV19 and TRBJ1-5; 8 nucleotides agree with TRBD1. The sequence derives from a person between 18 and 70 years old in good health. Sequencing was carried out using peripheral blood mononuclear cells. The CDR3 protein is CASRTGEAQPQHF. The sequenced part of the CDR3 DNA is TGTGCCAGTAGGACAGGGGAGGCTCAGCCC.